This T cell receptor (beta chain) stems from a study of PD-L1 blockade in urothelial cancer. This clone was recorded only once. The repertoire was sequenced with immunoSEQ multiplex PCR; TCRdb's copy has only in-frame clones and lacks some. The table lists about 48,000 clones, roughly 80% of them singletons. Time point described: peripheral blood 6 weeks after treatment start. Sample: PBMCs, taken around atezolizumab (anti-PD-L1) treatment. This TCR was recovered from a man between 65 and 85 years old with urothelial cancer.

The DNA for the CDR3 is TGTGCCAGCAGCTTACTGGGGCCGGAGGGCTACACCTTC. This translates into CASSLLGPEGYTF. The V call is TRBV13, the J call TRBJ1-2, with D perhaps matching TRBD1 (5 bases). Germline V gene lookup returns CDR1 PRHDT and CDR2 FYEKMQ (reference sequence). V was cut by 2 bases and J by 8 bases, with 12 bases left in between. This CDR3 is 13 amino acids long. The variable domain in full, with the rest retrieved from reference TRBV13 and TRBJ1-2, is AAGVIQSPRHLIKEKRETATLKCYPIPRHDTVYWYQQGPGQDPQFLISFYEKMQSDKGSIPDRFSAQQFSDYHSELNMSSLELGDSALYFCASSLLGPEGYTFGSGTRLTVV.